This entry describes one TCR beta chain. Its antigen is unknown. No base quality information exists; no much larger clone differs at one position. The record originates from a study of cytomegalovirus exposure and HLA in healthy donors (dated by TCRdb to the late 2010s). Turning to the overall study: An earlier analysis of roughly 570 of the donors reported approximately 260 Gb of sequence data and 117 million unique TCR beta sequences obtained from some 170 million T cells. Donor age, sex, ethnicity and CMV serostatus were compiled alongside the repertoire data. To predict cytomegalovirus infection status, the study combined high-throughput TCR immunosequencing, statistical association of individual TCRs with disease status, and machine learning. Typing coverage varied by locus: 629-630 donors for A, B, C, DRB1 and DQB1; roughly 520 for DQA1; more than 600 for DPA1; some 470 for DPB1. Besides the first cohort of roughly 640 subjects, a separate validation cohort made up of over 100 different subjects was used. Class I and class II HLA loci were covered by the typing at four-digit resolution. The study aimed to test whether signatures of past pathogen exposure could be identified by cataloging public T cell receptors. Approximately 300 gigabases of sequencing data and 70 million to 100 million unique TCR sequences made up an early release that covered some 640 HLA-typed donors. A later genetic analysis used genome-wide SNP genotypes for about three fifths of the 666 donors, treating that subset as a discovery cohort. In a later analysis, previously published TCR beta repertoires from several hundred donors were re-analyzed and high-resolution HLA genotyping was added so that TCR occurrence patterns could be studied. Roughly 5 DR-DQ haplotypes were handled as single units for association and clustering, since linkage in the cohort was strong. All discovery cohort repertoires had been generated using a single sequencing platform. To decide whether each TCR beta V gene segment behaved as functional or pseudogenic, an earlier analysis of some 600 of the donors relied on high-throughput TCR beta sequencing. Across some 400 genotyped donors of the cohort, an average of about 240,000 unique TCR beta nucleotide sequences per donor were sequenced, and roughly 17% of those sequences were non-productive. Among the roughly 380 genotyped donors, around 81% belonged to the genetic ancestry cluster associated with self-reported Caucasian donors. In the later analysis, no new phenotypic data were used to find candidate immune exposures; instead, reliance was placed on TCR beta sequences and their occurrence across donors. The T cell repertoires of 666 subjects were profiled by immunosequencing and related to cytomegalovirus serostatus. Beyond this particular receptor, the publication reports: Linkage disequilibrium might explain the correlated functional status among segregating V segments, but an unknown experimental factor could not be excluded. According to a later analysis, parvovirus B19, influenza, CMV and Epstein-Barr virus appeared linked to several top co-occurrence clusters. The earlier analysis of 587 of the donors excluded some 16 rarely observed V segments, including chromosome 9 orphons, because counts were too low. A total of roughly 160 TCR beta chains were listed by the study as associated with cytomegalovirus. A few of the identified cytomegalovirus-associated TCR beta chains were confirmed in vitro to be specific for cytomegalovirus antigens. Most TCR sequences were observed very rarely across donors, whereas some public TCRs were present in many individuals. A further reported finding was that TCR beta sequences accurately predicted the HLA-A and HLA-B alleles for most subjects in the first cohort. The only immune exposure information available for the cohort was CMV serostatus. Presence/absence analyses assumed roughly uniform sequencing depth across donors, an assumption that may not hold. In a later genetic analysis, fewer N-insertions in productive TCRs were reported among donors in an Asian-associated ancestry cluster than the approximately 710-donor mean. In a later genetic analysis, a missense DCLRE1C variant was associated with V-gene and J-gene trimming of TCR beta chains, and the association was replicated in an independent cohort. Strong co-occurrence of HLA alleles, especially DR and DQ, made assigning TCR associations to individual alleles difficult. In an earlier analysis of approximately 590 of the donors, most TCR beta V segments appeared in productive rearrangements about 87% or about 30% of the time, broadly matching IMGT annotations. Most CMV-associated TCR beta chains appeared to be HLA-restricted in a later analysis, and the HLA associations seemed to be driven largely by CMV exposure. This cohort had only TCR beta chains sequenced, and the lack of alpha or paired-chain data limited which features could be detected. The classifier was reported to diagnose cytomegalovirus status with high specificity and sensitivity in both the original and validation cohorts. HLA typing was unavailable for some donors at each locus, so association tests used only the typed subset. A later analysis associated about 17,000 TCR beta sequences with specific HLA alleles at a false discovery rate of 0.05. In a later analysis, the rate of TCR association differed among HLA loci, with DRB1 alleles having the most associated TCRs and HLA-C alleles having the fewest. In a later analysis, HLA-associated TCR beta chains showed more clonal expansion and lower generation probabilities than non-associated chains that were equally common. The authors suggested that the approach could potentially be extended to other disease states and immunological phenotypes. A group of highly shared sequence variants was considered likely to be a technical artifact of the sequencing pipeline.

The library was made by the immunoSEQ multiplex PCR assay. For the multiplex PCR, a mixture combining 60 forward primers for TCR Vbeta segments and 13 reverse primers for TCR Jbeta segments was used. The CDR3 region of rearranged TCR beta genes was amplified from genomic DNA with a multiplex PCR assay. On the Illumina HiSeq System, the amplified TCR beta libraries were sequenced as 87-base-pair reads. Regarding the original processing steps: A later analysis tallied 75 million to 85 million unique TCR beta chains across the 650 to 750 repertoires, and some 10 million of those chains were shared by two or more donors. Raw reads were error-corrected and collapsed into unique sequences by a nearest-neighbor algorithm in which closely related sequences were merged to remove PCR and sequencing errors. Alignment of CDR3 sequences to IMGT reference sequences was used to assign V, D and J gene segments. For a sequence to be retained, a match of at least six nucleotides was required to both a V gene segment and a J gene segment. Rearrangements were classified as productive when the CDR3 lacked stop codons and remained in frame with V and J, and all other rearrangements were classified as non-productive. Following IMGT convention, CDR3 was defined as the stretch from the second conserved V-encoded cysteine to the conserved J-encoded phenylalanine. In an earlier analysis of 550 to 650 of the donors, sequences lacking an unambiguous match to a single V gene segment were excluded. In an earlier analysis of approximately 590 of the donors, a V segment was called functional when productive rearrangements were above 56.7%, and segregating when the standard deviation between donors exceeded 5%. To diagnose cytomegalovirus status from the catalog of TCR beta chain sequences, a statistical classification framework was built. In a later analysis, V and J genes were assigned by comparing TCR nucleotide sequences against IMGT/GENE-DB human TR gene sequences. In a later analysis, CDR3 sequences and most-parsimonious VDJ recombination scenarios were assigned using the TCRdist pipeline. In a later analysis, each TCR beta chain was defined by its CDR3 amino acid sequence together with its V-gene family, and reads without a unique V-gene family were excluded. As a way to deal with suspected cross-contamination and a sequencing artifact, a later analysis dropped over 550 nucleotide sequences that were highly shared and had low generation probability. A later analysis calculated a clonal expansion index for each public chain from normalized within-repertoire ranks of inferred template counts. In a later analysis, generation probabilities were computed using a VDJ recombination model fitted to out-of-frame rearrangements, and the results were checked against IGoR. In a later analysis, TCR-TCR, TCR-HLA and TCR-CMV co-occurrence was scored with hypergeometric tests, and a repertoire-size bias correction was applied to TCR pairs. A later analysis estimated false discovery rates by permuting HLA or CMV assignments 20 times. A later analysis grouped co-occurring TCRs with DBSCAN, adding TCRdist sequence similarity when clustering within HLA-allele-positive subsets. Repertoires with fewer than 30,000 or more than 120,000 public chains, plus five repertoires with anomalous nucleotide sharing, were excluded from co-occurrence clustering. TCRdb limited this immuneACCESS table to in-frame rearrangements with V and J called. A share of clones is missing; checked studies link under half to unresolved V genes, and the rest is unexplained. V, J and clone size were drawn from that table, and D and trimming were deduced from the DNA. Within this sample are approximately 120,000 clones, with about 83% of them counted one time only. In total, the top ten clones hold more than 3.5% of the sample.

The cohort comprised 710 or so healthy bone marrow donors. Cohort members were all nominally healthy when sampled, although unrecorded immune exposures were likely present. The donor was CMV seropositive and belonged to the group of a few hundred seropositive cohort members. A peripheral blood sample was provided by each donor, and peripheral blood mononuclear cells were used for TCR beta sequencing. Genomic DNA was extracted from the blood cell samples with the Qiagen DNeasy Blood Extraction Kit. This clonotype was obtained from a woman aged 40 to 50 in good health and CMV-seropositive. The material sequenced was PBMCs.

The DNA sequence is as follows: TGTGCCAGCAGCGCTCTAGCGCTACAAGAGACCCAGTACTTC. It translates as CASSALALQETQYF. The chain is made from TRBV6-1 and TRBJ2-5; possibly the D gene is TRBD2, per 6 matching bases. The CDR3 contains 14 residues, cysteine and phenylalanine counted. Just CDR3 DNA is preserved here, 42 bases in frame from base 1. From a lookup of the germline V gene, CDR1 and CDR2 are MNHNS and SASEGT. The trim is 6 bases for V and 2 bases for J, with a gap of 13 bases between the germline ends.